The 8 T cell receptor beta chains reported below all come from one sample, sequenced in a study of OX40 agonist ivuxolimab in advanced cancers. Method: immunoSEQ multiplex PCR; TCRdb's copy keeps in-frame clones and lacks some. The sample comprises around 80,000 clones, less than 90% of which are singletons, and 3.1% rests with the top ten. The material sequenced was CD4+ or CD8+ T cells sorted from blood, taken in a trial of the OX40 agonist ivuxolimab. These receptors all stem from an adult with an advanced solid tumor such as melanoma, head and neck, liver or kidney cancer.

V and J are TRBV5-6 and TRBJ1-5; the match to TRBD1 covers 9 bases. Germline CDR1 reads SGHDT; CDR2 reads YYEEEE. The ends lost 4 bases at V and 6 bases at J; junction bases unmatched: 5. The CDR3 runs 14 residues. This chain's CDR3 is CASSPGQGTQPQHF. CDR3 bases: TGTGCCAGCAGCCCGGGACAGGGAACTCAGCCCCAGCATTTT. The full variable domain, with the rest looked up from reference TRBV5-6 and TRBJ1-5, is DAGVTQSPTHLIKTRGQQVTLRCSPKSGHDTVSWYQQALGQGPQFIFQYYEEEERQRGNFPDRFSGHQFPNYSSELNVNALLLGDSALYLCASSPGQGTQPQHFGDGTRLSIL.

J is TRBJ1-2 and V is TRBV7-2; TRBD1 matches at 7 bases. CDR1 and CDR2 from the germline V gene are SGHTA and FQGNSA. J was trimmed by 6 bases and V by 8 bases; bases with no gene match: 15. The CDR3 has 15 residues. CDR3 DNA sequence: TGTGCCAGCCGATCCGAGTGGGGCAGGGGGGATGGCTACACCTTC. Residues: CASRSEWGRGDGYTF.

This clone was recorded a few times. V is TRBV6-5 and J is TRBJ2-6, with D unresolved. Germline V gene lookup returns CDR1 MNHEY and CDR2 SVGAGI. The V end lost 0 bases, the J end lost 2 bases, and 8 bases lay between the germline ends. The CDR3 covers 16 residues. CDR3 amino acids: CASSYSQSPGANVLTF. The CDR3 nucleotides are TGTGCCAGCAGTTACTCCCAGTCCCCTGGGGCCAACGTCCTGACTTTC.

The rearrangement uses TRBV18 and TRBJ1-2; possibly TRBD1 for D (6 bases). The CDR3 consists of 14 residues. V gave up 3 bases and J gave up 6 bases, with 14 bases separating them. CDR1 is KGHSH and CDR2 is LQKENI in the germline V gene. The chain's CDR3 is CASSPMGAQNGYTF. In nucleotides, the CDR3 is TGTGCCAGCTCACCGATGGGGGCCCAAAATGGCTACACCTTC.

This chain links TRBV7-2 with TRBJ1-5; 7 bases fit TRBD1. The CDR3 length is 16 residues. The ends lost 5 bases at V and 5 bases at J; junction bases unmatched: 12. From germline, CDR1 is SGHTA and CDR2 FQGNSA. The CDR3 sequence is CASSRGGGAGDQPQHF. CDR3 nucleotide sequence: TGTGCCAGCAGCCGGGGAGGGGGCGCGGGGGATCAGCCCCAGCATTTT.

CDR3 sequence reads: CASRRDRGVNQPQHF. CDR3 nucleotide sequence: TGTGCCAGCAGGAGGGACAGGGGGGTCAATCAGCCCCAGCATTTT. The rearrangement uses TRBV6-1 and TRBJ1-5, with 11 nucleotides matching TRBD1. The germline V gene encodes CDR1 MNHNS and CDR2 SASEGT. The length of the CDR3 is 15 residues. Trimming took 6 bases from V and 3 from J; bases not matched to a gene: 4.

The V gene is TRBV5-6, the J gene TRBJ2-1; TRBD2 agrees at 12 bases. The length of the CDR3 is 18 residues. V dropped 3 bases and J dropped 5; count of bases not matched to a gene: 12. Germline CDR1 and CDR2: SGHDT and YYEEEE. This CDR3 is CASSSLLAGGPLDNEQFF. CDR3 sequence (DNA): TGTGCCAGCAGCTCTCTGCTAGCGGGGGGGCCGCTGGACAATGAGCAGTTCTTC. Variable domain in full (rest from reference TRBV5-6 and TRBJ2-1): DAGVTQSPTHLIKTRGQQVTLRCSPKSGHDTVSWYQQALGQGPQFIFQYYEEEERQRGNFPDRFSGHQFPNYSSELNVNALLLGDSALYLCASSSLLAGGPLDNEQFFGPGTRLTVL.

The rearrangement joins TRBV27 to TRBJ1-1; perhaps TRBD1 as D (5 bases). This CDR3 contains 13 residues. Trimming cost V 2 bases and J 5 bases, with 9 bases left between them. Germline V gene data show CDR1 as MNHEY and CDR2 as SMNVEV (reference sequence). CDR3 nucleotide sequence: TGTGCCAGCAGTTTACAGGGTTGGACTGAAGCTTTCTTT. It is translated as CASSLQGWTEAFF.